This T cell receptor (beta chain) was retrieved from a study of response to subunit inactivated influenza vaccine. General study findings and limits: Only a handful of new T cells, the authors suggested, are recruited with each seasonal influenza vaccination.

With 1 base clipped from V and 7 bases from J, the junction kept 0 bases outside the gene matches. Germline assignment: CDR1 LGHNT and CDR2 FRNRAP. The CDR3 extends over 13 amino acids. This clonotype has a handful of counts. Its antigen remains unknown. One entry per CDR3 protein, called by TCRdb with MiXCR from the RT-PCR reads. In the table there are under 500,000 distinct CDR3 sequences, 11% of which are singletons. The chain is built from TRBV12-5 and TRBJ2-1; TRBD2 matches at 8 bases. The sample here was PBMCs from blood, taken 35 to 45 days after vaccination. This receptor was taken from a man in his fifties who received an inactivated influenza vaccine. CDR3 in amino acids: CASGLAGGNEQFF. CDR3 coding DNA: TGTGCTAGTGGTTTGGCGGGGGGGAATGAGCAGTTCTTC.